These 14 T cell receptor beta chains were sequenced from one sample in a study of T-cell reconstitution after alpha-beta-depleted transplantation in children. Construction of the TCRbeta library involved unique molecular identifiers. TCRdb reprocessed the PCR reads with MiXCR, giving one entry per CDR3 protein. The sample records 95,000 to 120,000 distinct CDR3 sequences, around 6.4% being singletons. The sample in question was PBMCs, mostly from graft donor cells, obtained 360 days after TCRalphabeta/CD19-depleted stem cell transplant. Receptors originate from a male patient aged 2 to 10 who had a stem cell transplant for acute lymphoblastic leukemia, so the T cells may come from the graft donor.

The sample holds many counts of this clonotype. The J gene is TRBJ2-7, the V gene TRBV29-1; perhaps TRBD2 as D (6 bases). The germline V gene has CDR1 SQVTM and CDR2 ANQGSEA. The CDR3 consists of 13 residues. The V end lost 1 base, the J end lost 0 bases, and 7 bases lay between the germline ends. The CDR3 DNA follows: TGCAGCGTTGAAGGGGGGGACTCCTACGAGCAGTACTTC. Its protein product is CSVEGGDSYEQYF.

This clonotype has ten or more counts. The gene calls are TRBV27 and TRBJ1-1, with D possibly being TRBD1 (6 bases). The CDR3 extends over 15 amino acids. Deletions cut 1 base from V and 2 bases from J, with 11 bases between. Germline V gives CDR1 MNHEY, CDR2 SMNVEV (reference sequence). The CDR3 loop is CASSLFSGGNTEAFF. The CDR3 bases are TGTGCCAGCAGTTTATTTAGCGGGGGCAACACTGAAGCTTTCTTT.

V gene TRBV7-2 combines with J gene TRBJ2-2; possibly TRBD1 for D (7 bases). The CDR3 loop spans 15 amino acids. CDR1 is SGHTA, CDR2 FQGNSA, per germline. Trimming cost V 4 bases and J 1 base, with 10 bases left between them. The chain's CDR3 is CASSSQGGNTGELFF. The DNA for the CDR3 is TGTGCCAGCAGCTCCCAGGGGGGGAACACCGGGGAGCTGTTTTTT.

This clonotype has only a few counts. This chain connects TRBV20-1 to TRBJ2-3, with D hard to call. CDR1 and CDR2 from the germline V gene are DFQATT and SNEGSKA (reference sequence). Between the trimmed V and J ends, which lost 2 bases and 0 bases, there was a span of 12 bases. The CDR3 spans 15 residues. CDR3 amino acids: CSARKSGSSTDTQYF. CDR3 nucleotide sequence: TGCAGTGCTAGAAAGTCGGGTTCTAGCACAGATACGCAGTATTTT.

As concerns this clonotype: Just one base apart from a much larger clone, this may be a read error. The genes are TRBV6-2 or TRBV6-3 and TRBJ2-1; D gene ambiguous. The CDR3 extends over 11 amino acids. The germline gives CDR1 MNHEY, CDR2 SVGEGT. This chain's CDR3 is CVSSYSAEQFF. The CDR3 coding sequence is TGTGTCAGCAGTTACAGCGCAGAGCAGTTCTTC.

This clonotype was seen ten or more times. The rearrangement links TRBV9 to TRBJ2-2; TRBD2 might be the D (5 bases). Germline V gives CDR1 SGDLS, CDR2 YYNGEE. The CDR3 totals 12 residues. V was cut by 7 bases and J by 4 bases, with 8 bases left in between. Here the CDR3 reads CASLGGTGELFF. The CDR3, as DNA: TGTGCCAGCCTAGGAGGCACCGGGGAGCTGTTTTTT.

A few counts support this clonotype. The chain carries TRBV2 and TRBJ1-1; D call uncertain. Trimming cost V 7 bases and J 1 base, with 4 bases left between them. This CDR3 has 11 amino acids. Germline V gives CDR1 SNHLY, CDR2 FYNNEI. CDR3 residues: CASMTNTEAFF. The CDR3 DNA reads as TGTGCCAGCATGACGAACACTGAAGCTTTCTTT.

This clonotype was recorded many times. This sequence joins TRBV7-3 and TRBJ2-2; D is possibly TRBD1 (6 bases). CDR1 is SGHTA, CDR2 FQGTGA, per germline. The V and J ends lost 5 bases and 0 bases respectively, with 22 bases between them. The CDR3 consists of 19 residues. The CDR3 loop is CASSPTHVGTQANTGELFF. CDR3 nucleotides: TGTGCCAGCAGCCCTACTCACGTGGGGACACAGGCGAACACCGGGGAGCTGTTTTTT.

This clonotype was counted at least ten times. The chain is built from TRBV28 and TRBJ2-1; 10 nucleotides line up with TRBD1. The germline CDR1 and CDR2 sequences are MDHEN and SYDVKM. The junction had 5 bases not matched to a gene; V was cut back by 3 bases and J by 9 bases. The CDR3 contains 14 residues. For the CDR3, the DNA is TGTGCCAGCAGTTTGAGGACAGGGGGAGCTGAGCAGTTCTTC. It specifies CASSLRTGGAEQFF.

This clonotype has a count of ten or more. V gene TRBV7-9 combines with J gene TRBJ2-1; D is perhaps TRBD1 (5 bases). The CDR3 loop spans 13 amino acids. Germline-derived CDR1 and CDR2 are SEHNR and FQNEAQ (reference sequence). V gave up 3 bases and J gave up 4 bases, with 7 bases separating them. CDR3 residues: CASSFPGYNEQFF. CDR3 nucleotides: TGTGCCAGCAGCTTCCCAGGGTACAATGAGCAGTTCTTC.

This clonotype has a count of ten or more. V and J are TRBV2 and TRBJ1-1; a possible D gene is TRBD1 (5 bases). The CDR3 is 15 residues long. In germline, CDR1 is SNHLY, CDR2 FYNNEI. V was cut by 4 bases and J by 8 bases, with 20 bases left in between. As DNA, the CDR3 is TGTGCCAGCAGTGCCCCTTCGGGGGTGCCAGTCGAAGCTTTCTTT. Encoded protein: CASSAPSGVPVEAFF.

Regarding this clonotype: An end of the junction does not agree with germline; a read error may underlie this. The chain links TRBV11-2 to TRBJ1-2; unclear D gene. The CDR3 consists of 16 residues. Germline CDR1 and CDR2: SGHAT and FQNNGV. CDR3 coding DNA: TGTGCCAGCGGCTTAGGGCTAGGGCAGGTCCTCTATGGCTACACCTTC. Translation: CASGLGLGQVLYGYTF.

This clonotype was recorded at least ten times. The V gene is TRBV6-2 or TRBV6-3, the J gene TRBJ2-5, with D uncertain. CDR3 size: 18 residues. CDR1 is MNHEY and CDR2 is SVGEGT in the germline V gene. V was trimmed by 3 bases and J by 1 base, leaving 21 bases between them. The CDR3 sequence: CASSYGVESFILQETQYF. For the CDR3, the DNA is TGTGCCAGCAGTTATGGAGTAGAAAGCTTCATTCTCCAAGAGACCCAGTACTTC.

There are a few counts of this clonotype. This sequence joins TRBV24-1 and TRBJ2-5; D might be TRBD2 (5 bases). There are 15 residues in the CDR3. V was trimmed by 3 bases and J by 2 bases, leaving 12 bases between them. Germline assignment: CDR1 KGHDR and CDR2 SFDVKD. CDR3 region: CATSDPGEFQETQYF. The CDR3 bases are TGTGCCACCAGTGATCCCGGGGAATTTCAAGAGACCCAGTACTTC.